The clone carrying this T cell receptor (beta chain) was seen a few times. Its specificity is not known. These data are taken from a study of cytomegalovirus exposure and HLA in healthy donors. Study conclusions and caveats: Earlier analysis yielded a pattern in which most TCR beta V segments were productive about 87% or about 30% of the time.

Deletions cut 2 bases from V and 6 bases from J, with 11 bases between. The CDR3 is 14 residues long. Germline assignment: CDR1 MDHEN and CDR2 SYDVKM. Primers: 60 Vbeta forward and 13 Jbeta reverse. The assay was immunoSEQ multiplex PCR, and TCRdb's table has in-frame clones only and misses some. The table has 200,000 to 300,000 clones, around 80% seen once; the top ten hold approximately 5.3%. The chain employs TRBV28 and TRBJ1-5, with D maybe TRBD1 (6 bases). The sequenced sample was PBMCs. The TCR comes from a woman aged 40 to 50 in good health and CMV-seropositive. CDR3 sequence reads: CASSLEQGIQPQHF. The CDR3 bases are TGTGCCAGCAGTTTAGAACAGGGCATTCAGCCCCAGCATTTT.